This T cell receptor beta chain was obtained from a study of early T cells in non-severe SARS-CoV-2 infection. In the study overall: Sequencing of bulk RNA from unsorted whole blood was done, without chain pairing. Findings and limits, study-wide: Matching results from VDJdb favored anti-spike CD8 responses, leaving private and CD4 specificities undetected.

This clonotype was found a few times. Antigen unknown. Germline V gene sequence: CDR1 SGHRS, CDR2 YFSETQ. Germline trimming cut 4 bases from V and 8 bases from J; bases unmatched to any gene: 11. This CDR3 contains 14 residues. Researchers attached unique molecular identifiers to individual cDNA molecules. A single record per CDR3 protein comes from TCRdb applying MiXCR to the 5' RACE reads. Among roughly 46,000 distinct CDR3 sequences, 5.4% were seen once, and the ten largest hold approximately 5.4%. The source was whole blood, collected at baseline. This receptor was taken from an adult who was a healthcare worker with PCR-confirmed SARS-CoV-2 infection or an uninfected control (not recorded which). The chain joins TRBV5-1 to TRBJ1-2; 7 positions match TRBD1. CDR3 sequence reads: CASSPGQVSQGYTF. Here the CDR3 DNA reads TGCGCCAGCAGCCCTGGACAGGTATCGCAGGGCTACACCTTC.